A selection of T cell receptor beta chains follows, all from one sample in a study of T cells in Graves' hyperthyroidism and ophthalmopathy. TCRdb re-called the multiplex PCR reads with MiXCR, one entry per CDR3 protein. This sample has approximately 270,000 distinct CDR3 sequences; 13% to 15% occur once, and the top ten carry approximately 12%. The source material was blood. The receptors derive from a woman between 40 and 55 years old with Graves' hyperthyroidism that later progressed to Graves' ophthalmopathy. Each CDR3 is given with its conserved first and last residue. D genes are given only for firm matches. Clone sizes are given selectively: once, few, many, or a class where the clone is expanded.

d_gene	v_gene	abundance	j_gene	CDR3aa	CDR3nt
NA	TRBV13	NA	TRBJ2-7	CASSLGRRDSLGQYF	TGTGCCAGCAGCTTGGGGCGACGGGACTCCTTAGGGCAGTACTTC
TRBD2	TRBV5-6	NA	TRBJ2-2	CASSTGLAGVVLAGELFF	TGTGCCAGCAGCACAGGACTAGCGGGAGTAGTATTGGCCGGGGAGCTGTTTTTT
NA	TRBV20-1	NA	TRBJ2-3	CSARVTDPESQYF	TGCAGTGCTAGAGTGACCGATCCAGAGTCGCAGTATTTT
TRBD1	TRBV27	many	TRBJ1-2	CASGTGTGYGYTF	TGTGCCAGCGGGACAGGGACGGGGTATGGCTACACCTTC
TRBD2	TRBV12-5	many	TRBJ2-5	CASGSRLAGVETQYF	TGTGCTAGTGGTTCCCGACTAGCGGGAGTGGAGACCCAGTACTTC
NA	TRBV6-5	few	TRBJ1-1	CASGWQGYWAFF	TGTGCCAGCGGTTGGCAGGGATATTGGGCTTTCTTT
TRBD2	TRBV11-3	many	TRBJ2-3	CASSLGGGRGDTQYF	TGTGCCAGCAGCTTAGGCGGCGGGAGGGGGGATACGCAGTATTTT
NA	TRBV28	NA	TRBJ2-4	CASNTANHIQYF	TGTGCCAGCAACACGGCGAATCACATTCAGTACTTC
NA	TRBV6-4	NA	TRBJ1-5	CASKTGRTENQPQHF	TGTGCCAGCAAGACCGGACGGACGGAGAATCAGCCCCAGCATTTT
NA	TRBV27	many	TRBJ1-1	CASSLSWEAGEAFF	TGTGCCAGCAGTTTATCGTGGGAGGCAGGTGAAGCTTTCTTT
NA	TRBV20-1	many	TRBJ1-1	CSARDFGHGGGMNTEAFF	TGCAGTGCTAGAGATTTTGGGCACGGCGGGGGAATGAACACTGAAGCTTTCTTT
NA	TRBV10-2	few	TRBJ1-4	CASSGTGASTNEKLFF	TGCGCCAGCAGTGGCACAGGAGCGTCAACTAATGAAAAACTGTTTTTT
NA	TRBV3-1	NA	TRBJ2-1	CASSQGRTRYNEQFF	TGTGCCAGCAGCCAAGGAAGGACCCGGTACAATGAGCAGTTCTTC
TRBD2	TRBV9	many	TRBJ2-5	CASSPRGLAGVETQYF	TGTGCCAGCAGCCCAAGGGGGCTAGCGGGAGTGGAGACCCAGTACTTC
TRBD2	TRBV30	many	TRBJ2-3	CAFHREGDTQYF	TGTGCCTTTCACCGGGAGGGAGATACGCAGTATTTT
NA	TRBV20-1	many	TRBJ1-1	CSATHTEAFF	TGCAGTGCTACCCACACTGAAGCTTTCTTT
TRBD2	TRBV3-1	few	TRBJ2-1	CASSHHSTSAPYNEQFF	TGTGCCAGCAGCCATCACTCGACTAGCGCTCCCTACAATGAGCAGTTCTTC
TRBD2	TRBV5-1	many	TRBJ2-1	CASSAQLAGVVNEQFF	TGCGCCAGCAGCGCCCAACTAGCGGGAGTCGTCAATGAGCAGTTCTTC
TRBD1	TRBV13	few	TRBJ2-1	CASIQGGQGVFNEQFF	TGTGCCAGCATCCAAGGCGGACAGGGTGTTTTTAATGAGCAGTTCTTC
NA	TRBV2	many	TRBJ2-2	CASGTGTANTGELFF	TGTGCCAGTGGGACCGGGACGGCGAACACCGGGGAGCTGTTTTTT
TRBD2	TRBV27	many	TRBJ2-1	CASSLGGREGVYNEQFF	TGTGCCAGCAGTTTAGGGGGGCGGGAGGGAGTCTACAATGAGCAGTTCTTC
TRBD1	TRBV30	many	TRBJ2-5	CAWSVIRTGQRAQYF	TGTGCCTGGAGTGTGATCCGGACAGGGCAAAGGGCCCAGTACTTC
NA	TRBV20-1	few	TRBJ1-2	CSARAPGVRNYGYTF	TGCAGTGCTAGAGCCCCCGGGGTACGCAACTATGGCTACACCTTC
NA	TRBV27	many	TRBJ2-1	CASSRTRTDNEQFF	TGTGCCAGCAGTCGAACAAGGACAGACAATGAGCAGTTCTTC
NA	TRBV15	many	TRBJ1-6	CATSRRYNSPLHF	TGTGCCACCAGCAGACGGTATAATTCACCCCTCCACTTT
TRBD1	TRBV12-3/TRBV12-4	many	TRBJ2-1	CASSLRVRDRGGDEQFF	TGTGCCAGCAGTTTGCGGGTTCGGGACAGGGGGGGTGATGAGCAGTTCTTC
TRBD2	TRBV28	NA	TRBJ2-7	CASSQAASGSEEQYF	TGTGCCAGCAGCCAAGCCGCTAGCGGGAGTGAAGAGCAGTACTTC
NA	TRBV27	NA	TRBJ2-4	CASSLGLGNIQYF	TGTGCCAGCAGTCTCGGATTGGGGAACATTCAGTACTTC
NA	TRBV28	many	TRBJ1-5	CASHSGFDQPQHF	TGTGCCAGCCACTCCGGGTTCGATCAGCCCCAGCATTTT
NA	TRBV29-1	many	TRBJ1-1	CSVDWGGVEAFF	TGCAGCGTTGATTGGGGAGGGGTCGAAGCTTTCTTT
TRBD2	TRBV6-1	many	TRBJ2-3	CASSVPLAVPGDTQYF	TGTGCCAGCAGCGTCCCTCTAGCGGTCCCCGGAGATACGCAGTATTTT
TRBD1	TRBV7-9	few	TRBJ2-3	CASSVHPDRGPDTQYF	TGTGCCAGCAGCGTTCACCCCGACAGGGGTCCAGATACGCAGTATTTT
TRBD2	TRBV5-1	many	TRBJ2-2	CASSSTSFANTGELFF	TGCGCCAGCAGCTCGACTAGCTTTGCGAACACCGGGGAGCTGTTTTTT
TRBD1	TRBV28	once	TRBJ1-3	CASSPHSGRGRGNTKYF	TGTGCCAGCAGTCCCCATTCGGGCAGGGGGCGGGGAAACACCAAATATTTT
NA	TRBV11-1	NA	TRBJ1-1	CASSQSGRKNTEAFF	TGCGCCAGCAGCCAATCGGGCAGGAAGAACACTGAAGCTTTCTTT
TRBD2	TRBV20-1	many	TRBJ2-7	CSARRWTSDSYEQYF	TGCAGTGCTCGGAGATGGACTAGCGACTCCTACGAGCAGTACTTC
TRBD2	TRBV6-2/TRBV6-3	many	TRBJ2-1	CASSASGRWRRSYNEQFF	TGTGCCAGCAGCGCTAGCGGGAGGTGGAGGAGGTCCTACAATGAGCAGTTCTTC
TRBD2	TRBV20-1	many	TRBJ2-1	CSARDRLAGAAKDNEQFF	TGCAGTGCTAGAGATAGGCTAGCGGGGGCCGCTAAGGACAATGAGCAGTTCTTC
NA	TRBV4-1	NA	TRBJ2-7	CASSQDRVPHYEQYF	TGCGCCAGCAGCCAAGATCGAGTACCCCACTACGAGCAGTACTTC
NA	TRBV5-1	many	TRBJ2-1	CASSPFYPKEYNEQFF	TGCGCCAGCAGCCCATTCTACCCGAAAGAATACAATGAGCAGTTCTTC
TRBD1	TRBV2	NA	TRBJ1-2	CASRSKDRVYGYTF	TGTGCCAGCAGATCAAAAGACAGGGTATATGGCTACACCTTC
TRBD1	TRBV7-2	NA	TRBJ1-5	CASSITGDQPQHF	TGTGCCAGCAGCATAACAGGGGATCAGCCCCAGCATTTT
TRBD2	TRBV4-1	NA	TRBJ2-3	CASSQGRLADITDTQYF	TGCGCCAGCAGCCAAGGGCGACTAGCAGACATCACAGATACGCAGTATTTT
TRBD1	TRBV28	many	TRBJ1-5	CASSLLLGQGLQHF	TGTGCCAGCAGTTTACTCCTAGGACAGGGACTCCAGCATTTT
TRBD2	TRBV3-1	many	TRBJ2-4	CASSPQIVWGGLAKNIQYF	TGTGCCAGCAGCCCGCAGATCGTATGGGGGGGACTGGCCAAAAACATTCAGTACTTC
TRBD2	TRBV9	many	TRBJ2-1	CASSVRGTSGTYEQFF	TGTGCCAGCAGCGTACGAGGGACTAGCGGGACATATGAGCAGTTCTTC